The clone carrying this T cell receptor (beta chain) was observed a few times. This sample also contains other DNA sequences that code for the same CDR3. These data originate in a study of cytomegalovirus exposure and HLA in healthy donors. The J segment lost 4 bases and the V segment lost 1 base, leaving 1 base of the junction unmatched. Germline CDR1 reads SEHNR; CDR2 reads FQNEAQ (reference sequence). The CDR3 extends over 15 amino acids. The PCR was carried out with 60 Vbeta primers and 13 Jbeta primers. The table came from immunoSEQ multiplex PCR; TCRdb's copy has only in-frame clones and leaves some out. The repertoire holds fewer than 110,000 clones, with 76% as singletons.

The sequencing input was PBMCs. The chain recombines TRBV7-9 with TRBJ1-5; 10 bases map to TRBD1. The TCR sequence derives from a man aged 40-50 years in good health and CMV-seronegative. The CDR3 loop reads CASSLGTGGNQPQHF. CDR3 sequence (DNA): TGTGCCAGCAGCTTAGGGACAGGGGGGAATCAGCCCCAGCATTTT.